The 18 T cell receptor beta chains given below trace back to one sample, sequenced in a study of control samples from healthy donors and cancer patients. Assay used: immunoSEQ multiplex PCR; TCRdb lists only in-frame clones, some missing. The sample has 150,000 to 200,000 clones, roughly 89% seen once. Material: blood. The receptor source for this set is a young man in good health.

The CDR3 is CASSRPGMETEAFF. In DNA form, the CDR3 reads TGCGCCAGCAGTCGCCCGGGAATGGAGACTGAAGCTTTCTTT. J is TRBJ1-1 and V is TRBV23-1, with D hard to call. TRBV23-1 is reported as an ORF; its role is uncertain. The CDR3 is made up of 14 amino acids. Trimming pared 4 bases from V and 5 bases from J, leaving 14 bases between.

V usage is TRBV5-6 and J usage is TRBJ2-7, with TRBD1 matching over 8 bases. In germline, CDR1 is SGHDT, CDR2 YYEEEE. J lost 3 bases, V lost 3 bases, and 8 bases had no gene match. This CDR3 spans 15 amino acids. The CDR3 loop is CASSSLGQGIYEQYF. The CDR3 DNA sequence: TGTGCCAGCAGCTCGTTAGGACAGGGTATCTACGAGCAGTACTTC.

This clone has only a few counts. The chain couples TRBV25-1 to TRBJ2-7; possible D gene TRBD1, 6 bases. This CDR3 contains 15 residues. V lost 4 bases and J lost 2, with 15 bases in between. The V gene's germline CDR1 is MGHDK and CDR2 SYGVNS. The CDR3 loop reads CASSGGTDRTYEQYF. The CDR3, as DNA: TGTGCCAGCAGTGGAGGAACGGACAGAACCTACGAGCAGTACTTC.

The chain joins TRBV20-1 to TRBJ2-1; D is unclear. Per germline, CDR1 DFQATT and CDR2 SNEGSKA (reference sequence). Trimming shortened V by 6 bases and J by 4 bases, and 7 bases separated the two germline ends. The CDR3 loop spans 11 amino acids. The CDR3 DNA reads TGCAGTGCCCTCCAATACAATGAGCAGTTCTTC. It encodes CSALQYNEQFF.

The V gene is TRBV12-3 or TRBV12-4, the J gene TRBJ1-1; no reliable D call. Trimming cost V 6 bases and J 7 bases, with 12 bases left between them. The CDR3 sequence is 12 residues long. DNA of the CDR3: TGTGCCAGCAGACTAGGACGGCTTGAAGCTTTCTTT. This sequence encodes CASRLGRLEAFF.

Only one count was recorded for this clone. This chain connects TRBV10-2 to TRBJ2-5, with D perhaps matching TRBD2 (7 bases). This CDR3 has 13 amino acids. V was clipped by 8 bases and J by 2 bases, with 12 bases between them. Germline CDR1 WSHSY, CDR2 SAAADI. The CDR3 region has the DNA TGCGCCAGCGGGGGGGCCAAACAAGAGACCCAGTACTTC. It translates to CASGGAKQETQYF.

CDR3 DNA: TGTGCCAGCAGTTTATTTGGGACAGGGAACCAGCCCCAGCATTTT. Protein: CASSLFGTGNQPQHF. This rearrangement joins TRBV28 to TRBJ1-5; 9 bases agree with TRBD1. J lost 7 bases, V lost 1 base, and 5 bases had no gene match. Per the germline V gene, CDR1 is MDHEN and CDR2 is SYDVKM. The CDR3 has 15 amino acids.

For the CDR3, the DNA is TGTGCCAGCAGTGAAAACACAGATACGCAGTATTTT. This codes for CASSENTDTQYF. V gene TRBV6-1 combines with J gene TRBJ2-3; D gene uncertain. The CDR3 contains 12 residues. Germline V CDR1 and CDR2: MNHNS, SASEGT. The ends were cut back, 2 bases at V and 2 bases at J, with 2 bases in the middle.

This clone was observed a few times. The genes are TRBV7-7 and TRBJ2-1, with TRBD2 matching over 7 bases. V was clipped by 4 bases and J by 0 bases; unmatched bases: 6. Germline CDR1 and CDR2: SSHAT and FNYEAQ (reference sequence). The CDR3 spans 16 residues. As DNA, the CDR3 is TGTGCCAGCAGCTCTCTTCCGGGGGGCTCCTACAATGAGCAGTTCTTC. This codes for CASSSLPGGSYNEQFF.

CDR3: CSVHRSTSTEAFF. CDR3 bases: TGCAGCGTACACAGGTCCACGTCGACTGAAGCTTTCTTT. The chain employs TRBV29-1 and TRBJ1-1, with D perhaps TRBD1 (5 bases). The CDR3 is 13 amino acids. Germline loops: CDR1 SQVTM, CDR2 ANQGSEA. V was clipped by 6 bases and J by 5 bases, with 16 bases between them.

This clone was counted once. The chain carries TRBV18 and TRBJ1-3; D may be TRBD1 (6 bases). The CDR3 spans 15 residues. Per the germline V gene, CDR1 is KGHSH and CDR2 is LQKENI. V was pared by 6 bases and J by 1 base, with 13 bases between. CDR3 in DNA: TGTGCCAGCTCGACGACACAGGGATCTGGAAACACCATATATTTT. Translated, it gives CASSTTQGSGNTIYF.

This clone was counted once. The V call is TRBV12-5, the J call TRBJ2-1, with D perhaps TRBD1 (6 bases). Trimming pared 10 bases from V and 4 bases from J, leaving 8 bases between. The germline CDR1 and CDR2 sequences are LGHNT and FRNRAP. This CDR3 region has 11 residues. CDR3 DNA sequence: TGTGCTACCGGACAGTACAATGAGCAGTTCTTC. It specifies CATGQYNEQFF. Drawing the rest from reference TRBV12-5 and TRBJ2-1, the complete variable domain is DARVTQTPRHKVTEMGQEVTMRCQPILGHNTVFWYRQTMMQGLELLAYFRNRAPLDDSGMPKDRFSAEMPDATLATLKIQPSEPRDSAVYFCATGQYNEQFFGPGTRLTVL.

CDR3: CASIRQTINTEAFF. In DNA form, the CDR3 reads TGTGCCAGCATTAGACAGACGATAAACACTGAAGCTTTCTTT. V gene TRBV2 combines with J gene TRBJ1-1; D might be TRBD1 (5 bases). The CDR3 sequence is 14 residues long. V lost 7 bases and J lost 2, with 14 bases in between. Germline CDR1 SNHLY, CDR2 FYNNEI. Filled out from reference TRBV2 and TRBJ1-1, the complete variable domain reads EPEVTQTPSHQVTQMGQEVILRCVPISNHLYFYWYRQILGQKVEFLVSFYNNEISEKSEIFDDQFSVERPDGSNFTLKIRSTKLEDSAMYFCASIRQTINTEAFFGQGTRLTVV.

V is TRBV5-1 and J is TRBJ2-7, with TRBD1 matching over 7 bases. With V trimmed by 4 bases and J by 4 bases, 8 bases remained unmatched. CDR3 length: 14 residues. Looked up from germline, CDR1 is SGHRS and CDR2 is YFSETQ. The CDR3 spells CASSEGTVPYEQYF. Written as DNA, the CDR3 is TGCGCCAGCAGCGAAGGGACAGTGCCATACGAGCAGTACTTC.

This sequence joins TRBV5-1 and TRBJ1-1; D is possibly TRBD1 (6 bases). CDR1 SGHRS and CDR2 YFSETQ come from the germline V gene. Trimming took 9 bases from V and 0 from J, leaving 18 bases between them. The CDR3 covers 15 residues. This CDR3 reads CATSEPGQLNTEAFF. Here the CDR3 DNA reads TGCGCCACCAGTGAACCCGGACAGTTGAACACTGAAGCTTTCTTT.

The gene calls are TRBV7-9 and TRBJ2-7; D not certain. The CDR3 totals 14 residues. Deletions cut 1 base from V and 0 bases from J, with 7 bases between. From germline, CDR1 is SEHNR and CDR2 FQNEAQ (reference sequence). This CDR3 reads CASSLVDGSYEQYF. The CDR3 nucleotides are TGTGCCAGCAGCTTAGTGGACGGCTCCTACGAGCAGTACTTC.

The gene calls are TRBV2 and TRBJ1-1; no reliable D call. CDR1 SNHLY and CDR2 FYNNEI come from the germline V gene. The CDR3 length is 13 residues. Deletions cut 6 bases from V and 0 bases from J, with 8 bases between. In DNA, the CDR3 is TGTGCCAGCAGGGAGATGATGAACACTGAAGCTTTCTTT. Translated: CASREMMNTEAFF.

The CDR3 DNA reads as TGTGCCACCAGCCGGGGGGCCCTCTCTGGAAACACCATATATTTT. It specifies CATSRGALSGNTIYF. The chain has TRBV15 and TRBJ1-3; TRBD1 is a possible D gene (6 bases). The germline V gene has CDR1 LNHNV and CDR2 YYDKDF (reference sequence). The CDR3 runs to 15 residues. V was cut by 5 bases and J by 0 bases, with 11 bases left in between.